This TCR beta chain was found in a study of T cells in Graves' hyperthyroidism and ophthalmopathy. Study observations and caveats: Blood held most thyroid clonotypes expanded above 0.001 frequency.

This clonotype is a singleton in its sample. Its cognate antigen is unknown. Amplified TCR beta CDR3 regions came from RNA transcripts. TCR CDR3 regions were first amplified by RT-PCR with HTBI primers. One entry per CDR3 protein, called by TCRdb with MiXCR from the multiplex PCR reads. There are some 510,000 distinct CDR3 sequences in the sample; less than 25% occur only once, and around a quarter lies in the top ten. The CDR3 is 12 amino acids. Germline assignment: CDR1 SNHLY and CDR2 FYNNEI. J gave up 5 bases and V 7 bases, and 4 bases lay outside the gene matches. What was sequenced was blood. The clonotype was recovered from a man aged 18 to 30 with Graves' hyperthyroidism. The chain has TRBV2 and TRBJ2-5; 7 bases agree with TRBD2. The CDR3 spells CASMQGGETQYF. The CDR3 DNA follows: TGTGCCAGCATGCAGGGAGGGGAGACCCAGTACTTC.